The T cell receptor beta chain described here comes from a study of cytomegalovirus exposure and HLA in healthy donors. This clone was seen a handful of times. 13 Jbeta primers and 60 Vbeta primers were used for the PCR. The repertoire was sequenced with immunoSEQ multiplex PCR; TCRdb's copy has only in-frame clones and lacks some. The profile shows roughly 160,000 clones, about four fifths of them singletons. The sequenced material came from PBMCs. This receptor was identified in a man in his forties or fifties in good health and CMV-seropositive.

The CDR3 bases are TGTGCCAGCAGCTTGCCAGGGCGCACCGGGGAGCTGTTTTTT. It encodes CASSLPGRTGELFF. V gene TRBV5-4 combines with J gene TRBJ2-2, with TRBD1 as a possible D gene (5 bases). V lost 1 base and J lost 4, with 8 bases in between. Germline CDR1 and CDR2: SGHNT and YYREEE (reference sequence). The CDR3 has 14 amino acids.